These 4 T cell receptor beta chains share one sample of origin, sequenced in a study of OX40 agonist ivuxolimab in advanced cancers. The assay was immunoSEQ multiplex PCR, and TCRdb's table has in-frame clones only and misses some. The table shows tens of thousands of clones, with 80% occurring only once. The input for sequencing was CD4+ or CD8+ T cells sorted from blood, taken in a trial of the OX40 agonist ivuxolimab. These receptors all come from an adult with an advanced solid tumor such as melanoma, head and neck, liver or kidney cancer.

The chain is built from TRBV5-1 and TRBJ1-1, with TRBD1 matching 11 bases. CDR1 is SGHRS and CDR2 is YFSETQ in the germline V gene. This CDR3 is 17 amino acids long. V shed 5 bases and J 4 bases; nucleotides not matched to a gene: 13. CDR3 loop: CASRRYRTGGFGTEAFF. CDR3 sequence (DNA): TGCGCCAGCAGACGTTATAGGACAGGGGGCTTCGGCACTGAAGCTTTCTTT.

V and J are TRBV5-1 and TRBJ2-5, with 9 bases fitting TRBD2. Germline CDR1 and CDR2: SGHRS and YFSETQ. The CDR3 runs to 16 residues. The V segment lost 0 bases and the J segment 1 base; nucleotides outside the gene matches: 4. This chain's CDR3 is CASSLVAGVPQETQYF. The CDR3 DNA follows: TGCGCCAGCAGCTTGGTAGCGGGAGTCCCCCAAGAGACCCAGTACTTC.

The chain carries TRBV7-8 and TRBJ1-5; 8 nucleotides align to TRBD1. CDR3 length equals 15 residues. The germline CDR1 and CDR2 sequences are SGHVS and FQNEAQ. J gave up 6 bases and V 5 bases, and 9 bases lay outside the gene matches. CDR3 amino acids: CASSLGTGYGQPQHF. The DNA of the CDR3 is TGTGCCAGCAGCCTCGGGACAGGTTACGGTCAGCCCCAGCATTTT.

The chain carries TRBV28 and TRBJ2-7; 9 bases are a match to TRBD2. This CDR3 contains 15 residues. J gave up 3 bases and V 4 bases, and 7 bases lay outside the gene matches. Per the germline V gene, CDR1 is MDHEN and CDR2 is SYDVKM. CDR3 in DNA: TGTGCCAGCAGTTCCAGGGAACTAGCGGGCTACGAGCAGTACTTC. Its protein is CASSSRELAGYEQYF. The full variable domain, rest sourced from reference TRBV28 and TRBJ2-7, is DVKVTQSSRYLVKRTGEKVFLECVQDMDHENMFWYRQDPGLGLRLIYFSYDVKMKEKGDIPEGYSVSREKKERFSLILESASTNQTSMYLCASSSRELAGYEQYFGPGTRLTVT.